The 3 T cell receptor beta chains below come from one sample, sequenced in a study of CD4 T cells in relation to SARS-CoV-2 and coronaviruses. These TCRs are of unknown antigen specificity. Before the COVID-19 pandemic, during about 2010-2019, CD4+ T cells were taken from unexposed donors. Isolation of CD4+ T cells took place after 10 days in culture. Generated by immunoSEQ multiplex PCR, the TCRdb table keeps only in-frame clones and is missing some. The sample includes roughly 28,000 clones, over 60% of them seen just once. Sample: CD4+ T cells from PBMCs, cultured in vitro. The receptors stem from a human donor in good health.

The chain employs TRBV12-3 or TRBV12-4 and TRBJ1-1; no clear D. Trimming stripped 6 bases from V and 4 bases from J, with 12 bases between. This CDR3 is 13 amino acids long. The CDR3 DNA reads as TGTGCCAGCAGGAACCAAGCGGGCACTGAAGCTTTCTTT. It yields the protein CASRNQAGTEAFF.

The rearrangement joins TRBV29-1 to TRBJ2-3; 8 bases match TRBD1. The CDR3 consists of 14 residues. The germline V gene encodes CDR1 SQVTM and CDR2 ANQGSEA. V trimming: 4 bases; J trimming: 2 bases; junction bases outside the gene matches: 5. CDR3 sequence (DNA): TGCAGCGTTGGGGGACAGGCGATCACAGATACGCAGTATTTT. Translated: CSVGGQAITDTQYF.

This clone is labeled as large (0.1 to 1%). The chain carries TRBV19 and TRBJ1-4, with 10 nucleotides matching TRBD1. V trimming: 3 bases; J trimming: 7 bases; junction bases outside the gene matches: 8. The germline CDR1 and CDR2 sequences are LNHDA and SQIVND (reference sequence). This CDR3 region has 16 residues. The CDR3 protein is CASSIFFRDRGEKLFF. In DNA form, the CDR3 reads TGTGCCAGTAGTATTTTCTTCCGGGACAGGGGTGAAAAACTGTTTTTT.